Listed below are T cell receptor beta chains from one sample, sequenced in a study of T cells in Graves' hyperthyroidism and ophthalmopathy. MiXCR, run by TCRdb on the multiplex PCR reads, gives a single entry per CDR3 protein. The top ten clones hold 10% of a sample with about 740,000 distinct CDR3 sequences, around 15% of them seen once. Sequencing input: blood. These receptors came from a young woman with Graves' hyperthyroidism. The conserved cysteine and the conserved F or W are not part of the CDR3 here. Each record gives: V gene, clone size, D gene, CDR3 protein. D genes are given only for firm matches. Expanded clones are given a class, and other clones once, few, many or no size at all.

>TRBV2|many|TRBD2
AARVDSGSAKGYEQY
>TRBV4-1|few|-
ASSQVHDDYGYT
>TRBV28|many|-
ASSLRKTEAF
>TRBV6-5|-|-
ASSYPEAMVPEQY
>TRBV5-1|-|TRBD2
ASSGLAGVGSYEQY
>TRBV20-1|few|TRBD1
SASSGQVIFYEQY
>TRBV27|-|TRBD2
ASSMSTSGNSYNEQF
>TRBV7-2|many|TRBD2
ASSWTSGSIYEQY
>TRBV18|many|TRBD2
ASSPSSGGYNEQF
>TRBV6-1|-|TRBD1
ASRKDRGIHNEQF
>TRBV11-2|many|-
ASSLGPTGDIKLAKNIQY
>TRBV30|many|-
AWSSQGNTIY
>TRBV19|-|-
ASSIEYTGELF
>TRBV7-8|few|TRBD2
ASSALAGGYTGELF
>TRBV4-1|many|TRBD2
ASSQEGVAGGGTDTQY
>TRBV14|-|-
ASSQGLVDTQY
>TRBV6-1|few|-
ASSPRTPDTDTQY
>TRBV11-2|many|-
ASSFGLGTGVGYEQY
>TRBV2|many|TRBD2
ASSIWEGLYEQF
>TRBV4-2|many|-
ASSQDLDAPWGGYT
>TRBV20-1|many|TRBD2
SASKRERGTDTQY
>TRBV10-1|-|-
ASSDSIGATLVEQY
>TRBV27|many|TRBD1
ASRPDRADYGYT
>TRBV14|-|TRBD2
ASSQAMGLDGNEQF
>TRBV30|many|-
AWSVKNNNEQF
>TRBV2|many|TRBD1
ATSRDRDNQPQH